This T cell receptor beta chain was captured by sequencing in a study of blood T cells in healthy people across ages. Then a second PCR, running roughly 7 to 11 cycles, was carried out with a sample-barcoded 5' primer and a J-beta primer mix. MiXCR, run by TCRdb on the 5' RACE reads, gives a single entry per CDR3 protein. There are 910,000 or so distinct CDR3 sequences in the sample; roughly half occur only once, and roughly a fifth lies in the top ten. CDR1 is DFQATT, CDR2 SNEGSKA, per germline (reference sequence). The CDR3 loop spans 18 amino acids. The TCR was taken from a woman aged 60-70 years in good health. What was sequenced was blood. The chain carries TRBV20-1 and TRBJ2-4; 13 bases are a match to TRBD2. TRBJ2-5 explains the end of the DNA better; the J call may be wrong. The CDR3 protein is CSAPGLAGVFSHKETQYF. The CDR3 DNA is TGCAGTGCCCCCGGACTAGCGGGAGTCTTTTCGCACAAAGAGACCCAGTACTTC.